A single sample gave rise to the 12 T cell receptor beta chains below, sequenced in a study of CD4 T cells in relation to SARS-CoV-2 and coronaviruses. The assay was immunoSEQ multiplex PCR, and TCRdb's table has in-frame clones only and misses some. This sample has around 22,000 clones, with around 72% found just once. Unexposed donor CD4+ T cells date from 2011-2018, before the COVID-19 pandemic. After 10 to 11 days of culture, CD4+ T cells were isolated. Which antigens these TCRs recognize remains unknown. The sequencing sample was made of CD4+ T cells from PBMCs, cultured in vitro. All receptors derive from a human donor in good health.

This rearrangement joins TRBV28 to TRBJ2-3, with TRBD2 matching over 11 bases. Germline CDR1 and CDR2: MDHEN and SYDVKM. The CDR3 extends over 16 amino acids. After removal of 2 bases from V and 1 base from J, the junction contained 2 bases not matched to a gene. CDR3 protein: CASSLLAGGGTDTQYF. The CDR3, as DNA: TGTGCCAGCAGTTTACTAGCGGGAGGAGGCACAGATACGCAGTATTTT.

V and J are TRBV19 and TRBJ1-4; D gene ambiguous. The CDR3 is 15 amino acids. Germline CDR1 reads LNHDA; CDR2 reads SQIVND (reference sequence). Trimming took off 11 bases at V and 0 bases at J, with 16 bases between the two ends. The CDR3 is CASGRADSTNEKLFF. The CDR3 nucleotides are TGTGCCTCGGGAAGGGCAGATTCAACTAATGAAAAACTGTTTTTT.

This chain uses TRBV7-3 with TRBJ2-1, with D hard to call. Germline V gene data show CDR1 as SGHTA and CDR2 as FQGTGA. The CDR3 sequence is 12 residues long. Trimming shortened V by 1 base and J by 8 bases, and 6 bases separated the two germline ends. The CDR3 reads CASSLIGHEQFF. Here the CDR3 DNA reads TGTGCCAGCAGCTTAATCGGCCATGAGCAGTTCTTC.

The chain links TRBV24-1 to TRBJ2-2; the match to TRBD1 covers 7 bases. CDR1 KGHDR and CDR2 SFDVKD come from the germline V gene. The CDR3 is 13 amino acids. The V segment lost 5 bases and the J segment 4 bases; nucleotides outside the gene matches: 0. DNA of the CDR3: TGTGCCACCAGTGGACAGGGCACCGGGGAGCTGTTTTTT. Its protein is CATSGQGTGELFF.

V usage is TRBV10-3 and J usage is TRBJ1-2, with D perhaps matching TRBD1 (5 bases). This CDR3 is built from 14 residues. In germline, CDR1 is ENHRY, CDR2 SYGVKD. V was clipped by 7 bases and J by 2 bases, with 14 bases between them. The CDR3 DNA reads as TGTGCCATCAATCTACAAGGGGAAAACTATGGCTACACCTTC. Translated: CAINLQGENYGYTF.

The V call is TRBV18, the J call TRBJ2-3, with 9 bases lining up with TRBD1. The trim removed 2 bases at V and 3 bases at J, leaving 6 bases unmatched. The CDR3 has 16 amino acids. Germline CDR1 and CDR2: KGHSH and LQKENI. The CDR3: CASSPFTGTGTDTQYF. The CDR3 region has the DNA TGTGCCAGCTCACCATTCACCGGGACAGGGACAGATACGCAGTATTTT. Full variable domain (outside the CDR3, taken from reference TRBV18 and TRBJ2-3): NAGVMQNPRHLVRRRGQEARLRCSPMKGHSHVYWYRQLPEEGLKFMVYLQKENIIDESGMPKERFSAEFPKEGPSILRIQQVVRGDSAAYFCASSPFTGTGTDTQYFGPGTRLTVL.

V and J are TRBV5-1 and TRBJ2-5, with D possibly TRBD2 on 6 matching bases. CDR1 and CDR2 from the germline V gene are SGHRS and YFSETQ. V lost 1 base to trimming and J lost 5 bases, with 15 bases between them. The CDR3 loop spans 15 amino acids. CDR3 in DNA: TGCGCCAGCAGCTTGCTTGGGACTTCGTTGGAGACCCAGTACTTC. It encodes CASSLLGTSLETQYF.

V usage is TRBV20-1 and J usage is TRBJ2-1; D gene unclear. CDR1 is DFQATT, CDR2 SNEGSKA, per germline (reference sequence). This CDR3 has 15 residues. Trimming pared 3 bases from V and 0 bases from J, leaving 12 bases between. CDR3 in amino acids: CSASPRAFSYNEQFF. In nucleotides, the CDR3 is TGCAGTGCTAGTCCTCGGGCCTTCTCCTACAATGAGCAGTTCTTC.

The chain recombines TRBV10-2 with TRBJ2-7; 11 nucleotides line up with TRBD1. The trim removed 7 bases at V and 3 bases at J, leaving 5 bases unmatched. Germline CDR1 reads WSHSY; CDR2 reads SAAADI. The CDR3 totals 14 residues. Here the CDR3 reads CASTGQGAFYEQYF. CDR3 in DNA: TGCGCCAGCACAGGACAGGGGGCCTTCTACGAGCAGTACTTC.

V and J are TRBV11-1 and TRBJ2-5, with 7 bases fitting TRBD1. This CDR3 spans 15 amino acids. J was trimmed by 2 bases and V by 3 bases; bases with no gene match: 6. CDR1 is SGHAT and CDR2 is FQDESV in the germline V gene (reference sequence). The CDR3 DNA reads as TGTGCCAGCAGCTTCAGGGGGTACAGACAAGAGACCCAGTACTTC. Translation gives CASSFRGYRQETQYF.

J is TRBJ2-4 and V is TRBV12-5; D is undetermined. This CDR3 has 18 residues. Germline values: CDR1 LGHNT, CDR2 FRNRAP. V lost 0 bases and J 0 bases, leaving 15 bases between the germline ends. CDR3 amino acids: CASGLVDDGRLAKNIQYF. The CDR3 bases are TGTGCTAGTGGTTTGGTAGACGATGGCCGTCTAGCCAAAAACATTCAGTACTTC.

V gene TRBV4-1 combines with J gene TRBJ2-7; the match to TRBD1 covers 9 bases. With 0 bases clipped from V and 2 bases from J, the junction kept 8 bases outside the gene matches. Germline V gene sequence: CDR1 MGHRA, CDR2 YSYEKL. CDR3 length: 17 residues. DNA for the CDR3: TGCGCCAGCAGCCAAGAGTTGTTGGGACAGGGAACCTACGAGCAGTACTTC. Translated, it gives CASSQELLGQGTYEQYF.